Listed below are T cell receptor beta chains from one sample, sequenced in a study of vaccination and CD4 T cells after COVID-19. MiXCR, applied by TCRdb to the PCR reads, yields one record per CDR3 protein. Of some 15,000 distinct CDR3 sequences listed, about three fifths are singletons. The antigens for these receptors are not known. The source material was CD4+ T cells from blood, cultured in vitro. The source is a human donor who had recovered from COVID-19. The CDR3 runs from the conserved cysteine through the conserved F or W. A D gene is named only where the DNA matches it firmly. The size of a clone is reported for some rows only, either as once, few or many, or as a class for expanded clones.

TRBV2	TRBD1	few	TRBJ2-7	CASRDRALAYEQYF	TGTGCCAGCAGGGACAGGGCACTCGCCTACGAGCAGTACTTC
TRBV6-2/TRBV6-3	NA	few	TRBJ1-5	CATLRGYDSSQPQHF	TGTGCCACTCTGCGAGGGTATGACAGTTCCCAGCCCCAGCATTTT
TRBV20-1	NA	NA	TRBJ1-2	CSASPPNYGYTF	TGCAGTGCTAGCCCTCCTAACTATGGCTACACCTTC
TRBV27	TRBD2	once	TRBJ2-7	CASSPQLAATYEQYF	TGTGCCAGCAGTCCTCAACTAGCGGCAACCTACGAGCAGTACTTC
TRBV20-1	TRBD1	few	TRBJ1-6	CSARDNLGQGAPLHF	TGCAGTGCTAGAGATAACTTGGGACAGGGGGCACCCCTCCACTTT
TRBV6-2/TRBV6-3	NA	NA	TRBJ1-2	CASSYSTGNYGYTF	TGTGCCAGCAGTTACTCCACAGGTAACTATGGCTACACCTTC
TRBV20-1	NA	NA	TRBJ1-4	CSARETTNEKLFF	TGCAGTGCTAGAGAAACAACTAATGAAAAACTGTTTTTT
TRBV20-1	NA	few	TRBJ1-2	CSAREHSNYGYTF	TGCAGTGCTAGAGAGCACAGTAACTATGGCTACACCTTC
TRBV20-1	TRBD2	medium-sized	TRBJ2-2	CSARGLANTGELFF	TGCAGTGCTAGGGGACTAGCGAACACCGGGGAGCTGTTTTTT
TRBV6-5	NA	NA	TRBJ1-3	CASSSQDPSGNTIYF	TGTGCCAGCAGTTCTCAGGACCCCTCTGGAAACACCATATATTTT
TRBV20-1	NA	NA	TRBJ1-5	CSALGQGRDQPQHF	TGCAGTGCTTTAGGGCAGGGTAGAGATCAGCCCCAGCATTTT
TRBV20-1	TRBD2	few	TRBJ2-3	CSARVGGGGTSTDTQYF	TGCAGTGCTAGAGTCGGCGGGGGGGGAACTAGCACAGATACGCAGTATTTT
TRBV20-1	NA	NA	TRBJ1-4	CSARDARVKEKLFF	TGCAGTGCTAGAGATGCCAGGGTAAAGGAAAAACTGTTTTTT
TRBV14	NA	NA	TRBJ1-2	CASSSRGPGRTNYGYTF	TGTGCCAGCAGCTCCCGCGGTCCGGGACGAACTAACTATGGCTACACCTTC
TRBV20-1	NA	few	TRBJ1-3	CSARDGRRSGNTIYF	TGCAGTGCTAGAGACGGCAGGCGCTCTGGAAACACCATATATTTT
TRBV6-5	TRBD2	once	TRBJ2-3	CASSSGTSVSTDTQYF	TGTGCCAGCAGTTCCGGGACTAGCGTGAGCACAGATACGCAGTATTTT
TRBV7-3	NA	NA	TRBJ2-7	CASSLYAGYEQYF	TGTGCCAGCAGCTTATATGCGGGCTACGAGCAGTACTTC
TRBV24-1	NA	once	TRBJ2-2	CATSDPEPPNTGELFF	TGTGCCACCAGTGATCCCGAGCCCCCGAACACCGGGGAGCTGTTTTTT
TRBV19	NA	few	TRBJ2-2	CASSIERAGELFF	TGTGCCAGTAGTATAGAGAGGGCCGGGGAGCTGTTTTTT
TRBV18	NA	NA	TRBJ1-3	CASSPGRTGNTIYF	TGTGCCAGCTCACCTGGCAGGACTGGAAACACCATATATTTT
TRBV7-2	TRBD1	NA	TRBJ2-2	CASRVGGSDGELFF	TGTGCCAGCAGGGTAGGGGGCTCCGACGGGGAGCTGTTTTTT
TRBV7-2	TRBD2	NA	TRBJ2-5	CASSSRLAAQETQYF	TGTGCCAGCAGCTCCCGACTAGCGGCTCAAGAGACCCAGTACTTC
TRBV20-1	NA	NA	TRBJ2-2	CSARVLRGGYPGELFF	TGCAGTGCTAGAGTCCTGAGGGGGGGGTACCCCGGGGAGCTGTTTTTT